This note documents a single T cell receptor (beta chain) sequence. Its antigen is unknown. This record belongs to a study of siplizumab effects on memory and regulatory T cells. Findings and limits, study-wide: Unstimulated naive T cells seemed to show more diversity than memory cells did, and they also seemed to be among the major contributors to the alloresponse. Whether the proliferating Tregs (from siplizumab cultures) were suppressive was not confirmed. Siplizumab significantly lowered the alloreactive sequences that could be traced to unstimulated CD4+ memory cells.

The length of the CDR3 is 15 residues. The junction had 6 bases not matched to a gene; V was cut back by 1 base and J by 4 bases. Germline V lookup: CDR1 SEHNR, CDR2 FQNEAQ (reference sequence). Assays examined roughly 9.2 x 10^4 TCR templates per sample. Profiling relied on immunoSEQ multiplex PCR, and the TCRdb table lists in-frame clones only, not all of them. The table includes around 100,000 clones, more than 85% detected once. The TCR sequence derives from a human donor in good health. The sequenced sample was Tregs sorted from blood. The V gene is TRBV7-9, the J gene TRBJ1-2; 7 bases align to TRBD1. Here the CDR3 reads CASSLDRGLIYGYTF. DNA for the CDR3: TGTGCCAGCAGCTTAGACAGGGGACTGATCTATGGCTACACCTTC.